These 4 T cell receptor beta chains originate from one sample sequenced in a study of vaccination and CD4 T cells after COVID-19. These receptors' antigens are unknown. Oncomine TCR Beta short-read sequencing was applied to DNA from cultured CD4+ T cells. TCRdb ran MiXCR on the PCR reads and lists one entry per CDR3 protein. Of fewer than 15,000 distinct CDR3 sequences listed, 48% are singletons. Treatment defined: roughly ten-day PBMC culture with coronavirus spike peptide pools or control peptides (ViraFEST assay). Sequencing used CD4+ T cells from blood, cultured in vitro. These receptors all come from a human donor who had recovered from COVID-19.

This clonotype was detected only once. J is TRBJ1-1 and V is TRBV12-3 or TRBV12-4; D not certain. Trimming cost V 6 bases and J 2 bases, with 7 bases left between them. The CDR3 consists of 12 residues. The CDR3 DNA follows: TGTGCCAGCAGCAATCAAAACACTGAAGCTTTCTTT. Encoded protein: CASSNQNTEAFF.

This clonotype was seen only a few times. The chain employs TRBV2 and TRBJ1-2, with 12 bases that match TRBD1. The germline V gene has CDR1 SNHLY and CDR2 FYNNEI. The CDR3 covers 14 residues. V shed 4 bases and J 8 bases; nucleotides not matched to a gene: 5. The CDR3 loop is CASSAGTGGRGYTF. In DNA form, the CDR3 reads TGTGCCAGCAGTGCCGGGACAGGGGGCCGGGGCTACACCTTC.

The V call is TRBV6-2 or TRBV6-3, the J call TRBJ1-1; D ambiguous. Per the germline V gene, CDR1 is MNHEY and CDR2 is SVGEGT. The germline V and J ends were trimmed by 5 bases and 6 bases, with 19 bases remaining between them. The CDR3 runs 15 residues. CDR3 bases: TGTGCCAGCAGTGACCCCTCGCCGGGTGCCGCTGAAGCTTTCTTT. Its protein product is CASSDPSPGAAEAFF.

The sample holds a few counts of this clonotype. V usage is TRBV19 and J usage is TRBJ2-4, with D possibly TRBD1 on 6 matching bases. CDR3 length: 15 amino acids. V was trimmed by 5 bases and J by 0 bases, leaving 11 bases between them. Germline V lookup: CDR1 LNHDA, CDR2 SQIVND (reference sequence). In DNA form, the CDR3 reads TGTGCCAGTAGTTCTCAGGGGATAGCCAAAAACATTCAGTACTTC. This codes for CASSSQGIAKNIQYF.